A selection of T cell receptor beta chains follows, all from one sample in a study of T cell repertoires in cytomegalovirus infection. Via MiXCR, TCRdb re-called the reads, giving one row per CDR3 protein. This repertoire shows about 500,000 distinct CDR3 sequences, 33% found once; its top ten account for 15% to 20%. The antigens of these receptors remain unknown. Sample: cultured PBMCs, taken from culture after CMV antigen stimulation. The receptors were sampled from a human donor in good health (CMV status not recorded). Some clones in this sample may be carry-over from other donors' samples. The CDR3 runs from the conserved cysteine through the conserved F or W. A row's size may be missing; if present it is once, few, many or a size class.

j_call v_call clone_size cdr3_aa
TRBJ2-7 TRBV28 . CASSLSSYLGEQYF
TRBJ1-5 TRBV7-2 many CASSLGTPGAPQHF
TRBJ2-1 TRBV7-2 few CASSLVPSGRDEQFF
TRBJ2-7 TRBV7-4 . CASSPTGNSYEQYF
TRBJ1-5 TRBV2 few CASRAGTASNQPQHF
TRBJ2-5 TRBV24-1 . CATSDFPREQETQYF
TRBJ2-1 TRBV2 few CASSEWLANGEQFF
TRBJ2-5 TRBV9 . CASSVGDTSRTQYF
TRBJ1-6 TRBV2 . CASILDRSSPLHF
TRBJ1-1 TRBV27 . CASTSWGRRNTEAFF
TRBJ2-1 TRBV25-1 few CASSRTGGPGYNEQFF
TRBJ1-5 TRBV7-2 many CASSLARYQPQHF
TRBJ2-1 TRBV19 . CASSNWDSPSSYNEQFF
TRBJ2-7 TRBV7-8 few CASSSGTPLSEQYF
TRBJ1-6 TRBV12-3/TRBV12-4 few CASRSMGYSPLHF
TRBJ1-2 TRBV29-1 . CSVVATDRYGYTF
TRBJ1-1 TRBV6-4 . CASSEFRQGPAFF
TRBJ1-1 TRBV11-2 few CASSSTSGDPPEAFF
TRBJ2-2 TRBV11-3 . CASSFRDRYLRELFF
TRBJ2-3 TRBV4-3 . CASSQDPASGTFTDTQYF
TRBJ2-1 TRBV7-2 many CARGTSGSEQFF
TRBJ2-2 TRBV7-4 many CASSSRDRDTGELFF
TRBJ2-3 TRBV24-1 . CATSELNTDTQYF
TRBJ2-7 TRBV28 . CASSLYWSGRSDFDEQYF
TRBJ2-4 TRBV12-3/TRBV12-4 . CASSLGGRVFAKNIQYF
TRBJ1-5 TRBV7-9 . CASSLQGVDQPQHF
TRBJ1-5 TRBV29-1 . CSVRDGNQPQHF
TRBJ2-7 TRBV3-1 . CASSRDMVSSYEQYF
TRBJ2-1 TRBV20-1 . CSAKGLAGGLNEQFF
TRBJ1-1 TRBV6-6 many CASSYPQNRGTEAFF
TRBJ2-1 TRBV11-3 many CASSWRRASRGFF
TRBJ1-1 TRBV4-1 few CASSQDQRALNTEAFF
TRBJ2-7 TRBV4-3 . CASSQDPTGYEQYF
TRBJ2-1 TRBV7-6 . CATSPSANNEQFF
TRBJ2-3 TRBV15 . CATSGTGTGRYYQYF
TRBJ1-1 TRBV7-2 many CASSSGREFTEAFF
TRBJ1-1 TRBV5-1 many CASSFIGQGMNTEAFF
TRBJ2-1 TRBV20-1 few CSAQTSGRVNDEQFF
TRBJ2-7 TRBV20-1 . CSARDYQTYEQYF